A selection of T cell receptor beta chains follows, all from one sample in a study of shared clonotypes between healthy human individuals. The protocol was immunoSEQ multiplex PCR, while the TCRdb copy is restricted to in-frame clones and leaves out a portion. The sample shows 1.6 million or so clones, roughly 96% of them seen only once. The specimen sequenced was naive CD4+ T cells sorted from blood. The receptors originated from a young man in good health. Each CDR3 is given with its conserved first and last residue. The D gene is left open where the match is weak. Some rows have no size entry. The others give once, few or many, or a class for an expanded clone.

V: TRBV2; length: 14; D: .; J: TRBJ1-1; size: .; CDR3: CASRAGTRNTEAFF; DNA: TGTGCCAGCAGGGCGGGCACCCGGAACACTGAAGCTTTCTTT
V: TRBV28; length: 16; D: TRBD2; J: TRBJ2-3; size: .; CDR3: CASTDTGLAGADTQYF; DNA: TGTGCCAGCACCGATACGGGACTAGCGGGAGCAGATACGCAGTATTTT
V: TRBV2; length: 14; D: .; J: TRBJ1-1; size: once; CDR3: CASGGRDPLDEAFF; DNA: TGTGCCAGCGGGGGGCGCGACCCTTTAGATGAAGCTTTCTTT
V: TRBV29-1; length: 14; D: TRBD1; J: TRBJ2-3; size: .; CDR3: CSDQQGVGTDTQYF; DNA: TGCAGTGACCAACAGGGGGTTGGCACAGATACGCAGTATTTT
V: TRBV10-3; length: 11; D: .; J: TRBJ2-7; size: .; CDR3: CAISKSYEQYF; DNA: TGTGCCATCAGTAAAAGCTACGAGCAGTACTTC
V: TRBV10-2; length: 10; D: .; J: TRBJ1-4; size: .; CDR3: CASGFEKLFF; DNA: TGCGCCAGCGGTTTCGAAAAACTGTTTTTT
V: TRBV10-1; length: 17; D: TRBD1; J: TRBJ2-5; size: .; CDR3: CASSEGVSDRGRETQYF; DNA: TGCGCCAGCAGTGAGGGGGTTTCGGACAGGGGCCGGGAGACCCAGTACTTC
V: TRBV10-3; length: 15; D: TRBD1; J: TRBJ1-4; size: .; CDR3: CAISEIRQGPEKLFF; DNA: TGTGCCATCAGTGAGATCCGACAGGGACCTGAAAAACTGTTTTTT
V: TRBV30; length: 12; D: .; J: TRBJ2-5; size: .; CDR3: CAWRLGGETQYF; DNA: TGTGCCTGGAGGTTAGGGGGGGAGACCCAGTACTTC
V: TRBV11-2; length: 15; D: .; J: TRBJ2-2; size: .; CDR3: CASSPGRRNTGELFF; DNA: TGTGCCAGCAGCCCGGGACGGCGAAACACCGGGGAGCTGTTTTTT
V: TRBV5-1; length: 16; D: TRBD2; J: TRBJ2-3; size: .; CDR3: CASSLTSGASTDTQYF; DNA: TGCGCCAGCAGCTTAACTAGCGGGGCCAGCACAGATACGCAGTATTTT
V: TRBV10-1; length: 17; D: TRBD2; J: TRBJ2-1; size: .; CDR3: CASSETLAGLPENEQFF; DNA: TGCGCCAGCAGTGAGACCCTAGCGGGACTCCCTGAGAATGAGCAGTTCTTC
V: TRBV6-6; length: 14; D: .; J: TRBJ1-2; size: .; CDR3: CASTTFAGNRGYTF; DNA: TGTGCCAGCACTACTTTTGCAGGGAATCGTGGCTACACCTTC
V: TRBV7-2; length: 11; D: .; J: TRBJ2-1; size: .; CDR3: CASSTYNEQFF; DNA: TGTGCCAGCAGCACATACAATGAGCAGTTCTTC
V: TRBV2; length: 14; D: .; J: TRBJ2-1; size: .; CDR3: CASRRGGWPDEQFF; DNA: TGTGCCAGCAGAAGGGGGGGTTGGCCGGATGAGCAGTTCTTC
V: TRBV18; length: 17; D: TRBD2; J: TRBJ2-7; size: .; CDR3: CASSPAPGLASSYEQYF; DNA: TGTGCCAGCTCACCAGCCCCGGGACTAGCGTCCTCCTACGAGCAGTACTTC
V: TRBV28; length: 12; D: .; J: TRBJ2-5; size: .; CDR3: CASGVNQETQYF; DNA: TGTGCCAGCGGCGTCAACCAAGAGACCCAGTACTTC
V: TRBV5-4; length: 17; D: .; J: TRBJ1-3; size: .; CDR3: CASSLGLVPTSGNTIYF; DNA: TGTGCCAGCAGCTTAGGCCTTGTCCCGACTTCTGGAAACACCATATATTTT
V: TRBV5-1; length: 14; D: .; J: TRBJ1-4; size: .; CDR3: CASSETHAGKQLFF; DNA: TGCGCCAGCAGCGAGACCCACGCTGGAAAGCAACTGTTTTTT
V: TRBV7-6; length: 15; D: .; J: TRBJ2-7; size: .; CDR3: CASSPRLKKTYEQYF; DNA: TGTGCCAGCAGCCCCCGGTTGAAGAAAACCTACGAGCAGTACTTC
V: TRBV29-1; length: 12; D: .; J: TRBJ1-4; size: .; CDR3: CSVAKTNEKLFF; DNA: TGCAGCGTTGCCAAGACTAATGAAAAACTGTTTTTT
V: TRBV4-1; length: 16; D: .; J: TRBJ2-2; size: .; CDR3: CASSQFVGMNTGELFF; DNA: TGCGCCAGCAGCCAATTTGTGGGGATGAACACCGGGGAGCTGTTTTTT
V: TRBV6-1; length: 16; D: .; J: TRBJ2-1; size: .; CDR3: CASSGITGFSYNEQFF; DNA: TGTGCCAGCAGTGGTATTACAGGGTTCTCCTACAATGAGCAGTTCTTC
V: TRBV2; length: 16; D: .; J: TRBJ2-3; size: .; CDR3: CASSERTPRVTDTQYF; DNA: TGTGCCAGCAGTGAGAGAACTCCGCGGGTCACAGATACGCAGTATTTT
V: TRBV7-9; length: 14; D: .; J: TRBJ1-4; size: .; CDR3: CASSSDGNNEKLFF; DNA: TGTGCCAGCAGCTCGGACGGGAATAATGAAAAACTGTTTTTT
V: TRBV28; length: 12; D: .; J: TRBJ2-1; size: .; CDR3: CASSSGPWEQFF; DNA: TGTGCCAGCAGTAGCGGGCCTTGGGAGCAGTTCTTC
V: TRBV18; length: 17; D: .; J: TRBJ1-5; size: .; CDR3: CASSPIEVHRSNQPQHF; DNA: TGTGCCAGCTCACCAATAGAGGTACATCGGTCCAATCAGCCCCAGCATTTT
V: TRBV19; length: 20; D: TRBD2; J: TRBJ2-7; size: .; CDR3: CASNSPGTSGRPASSYEQYF; DNA: TGTGCCAGTAATAGCCCCGGGACTAGCGGGAGACCAGCGAGCTCCTACGAGCAGTACTTC
V: TRBV5-1; length: 16; D: TRBD1; J: TRBJ2-7; size: .; CDR3: CASSLSFDRVTYEQYF; DNA: TGCGCCAGCAGCTTGAGTTTTGACAGGGTGACCTACGAGCAGTACTTC
V: TRBV5-4; length: 16; D: .; J: TRBJ2-2; size: .; CDR3: CASSLGARGNTGELFF; DNA: TGTGCCAGCAGCTTGGGGGCTAGAGGTAACACCGGGGAGCTGTTTTTT
V: TRBV10-3; length: 12; D: .; J: TRBJ2-7; size: .; CDR3: CAIRQTQGEQYF; DNA: TGTGCCATCAGGCAAACACAGGGTGAGCAGTACTTC
V: TRBV5-1; length: 15; D: .; J: TRBJ1-5; size: .; CDR3: CASSPGTLPDQPQHF; DNA: TGCGCCAGCAGCCCCGGGACCCTCCCCGATCAGCCCCAGCATTTT
V: TRBV7-3; length: 12; D: .; J: TRBJ2-3; size: once; CDR3: CASSGPENTQYF; DNA: TGTGCCAGCAGCGGTCCAGAAAATACGCAGTATTTT
V: TRBV18; length: 13; D: TRBD1; J: TRBJ1-4; size: .; CDR3: CASSRRDSEKLFF; DNA: TGTGCCAGCTCACGCCGGGACAGCGAAAAACTGTTTTTT
V: TRBV5-6; length: 16; D: TRBD2; J: TRBJ2-2; size: .; CDR3: CASSLASGGGTGELFF; DNA: TGTGCCAGCAGCTTGGCTAGCGGGGGAGGGACCGGGGAGCTGTTTTTT
V: TRBV18; length: 14; D: .; J: TRBJ2-1; size: .; CDR3: CASSATGFYNEQFF; DNA: TGTGCCAGCTCCGCCACAGGGTTCTACAATGAGCAGTTCTTC
V: TRBV7-8; length: 10; D: .; J: TRBJ2-7; size: .; CDR3: CESGTYEQYF; DNA: TGTGAAAGCGGTACCTACGAGCAGTACTTC
V: TRBV7-9; length: 15; D: .; J: TRBJ1-5; size: .; CDR3: CASSLALGPNQPQHF; DNA: TGTGCCAGCAGCTTAGCGTTGGGACCCAATCAGCCCCAGCATTTT
V: TRBV30; length: 15; D: TRBD1; J: TRBJ1-5; size: few; CDR3: CAWSPPRGGNQPQHF; DNA: TGTGCCTGGAGTCCCCCCAGGGGGGGCAATCAGCCCCAGCATTTT
V: TRBV29-1; length: 14; D: .; J: TRBJ2-1; size: .; CDR3: CSVSGSSSYNEQFF; DNA: TGCAGCGTGTCCGGATCAAGCTCCTACAATGAGCAGTTCTTC
V: TRBV7-2; length: 12; D: .; J: TRBJ2-7; size: .; CDR3: CASSLSSYEQYF; DNA: TGTGCCAGCAGCTTATCTAGCTACGAGCAGTACTTC
V: TRBV5-5; length: 16; D: TRBD2; J: TRBJ2-5; size: .; CDR3: CASSLPAGISQETQYF; DNA: TGTGCCAGCAGCTTGCCAGCGGGAATCTCCCAAGAGACCCAGTACTTC
V: TRBV18; length: 15; D: .; J: TRBJ2-2; size: .; CDR3: CASSRTGKNTGELFF; DNA: TGTGCCAGCTCTCGCACAGGGAAGAACACCGGGGAGCTGTTTTTT
V: TRBV5-8; length: 16; D: .; J: TRBJ2-7; size: .; CDR3: CASSLGMPDYSTEQYF; DNA: TGTGCCAGCAGCTTGGGCATGCCGGACTATAGTACAGAGCAGTACTTC
V: TRBV9; length: 18; D: TRBD2; J: TRBJ2-5; size: .; CDR3: CASSVVLAGGPGVETQYF; DNA: TGTGCCAGCAGCGTAGTTCTAGCGGGAGGGCCAGGGGTCGAGACCCAGTACTTC
V: TRBV4-2; length: 13; D: .; J: TRBJ1-1; size: .; CDR3: CASSVKVNTEAFF; DNA: TGTGCCAGCAGCGTTAAGGTGAACACTGAAGCTTTCTTT
V: TRBV10-3; length: 16; D: .; J: TRBJ2-3; size: .; CDR3: CAISGLWGASTDTQYF; DNA: TGTGCCATCAGTGGCTTGTGGGGGGCTAGCACAGATACGCAGTATTTT
V: TRBV19; length: 13; D: .; J: TRBJ1-5; size: .; CDR3: CASTLRGNQPQHF; DNA: TGTGCCAGTACCCTCAGGGGCAATCAGCCCCAGCATTTT
V: TRBV29-1; length: 16; D: .; J: TRBJ1-2; size: .; CDR3: CSAEQDQFSFNYGYTF; DNA: TGCAGCGCAGAACAGGACCAGTTTTCCTTTAACTATGGCTACACCTTC
V: TRBV10-2; length: 15; D: TRBD2; J: TRBJ2-7; size: .; CDR3: CASSHRSGGAYEQYF; DNA: TGCGCCAGCAGCCACAGGAGCGGGGGGGCCTACGAGCAGTACTTC
V: TRBV5-6; length: 16; D: .; J: TRBJ2-7; size: .; CDR3: CASSLGLGRPSYEQYF; DNA: TGTGCCAGCAGCTTGGGTCTGGGTAGGCCGTCCTACGAGCAGTACTTC
V: TRBV27; length: 15; D: TRBD1; J: TRBJ1-1; size: .; CDR3: CASSLGQGVNTEAFF; DNA: TGTGCCAGCAGTTTGGGACAGGGTGTGAACACTGAAGCTTTCTTT
V: TRBV19; length: 14; D: TRBD1; J: TRBJ1-1; size: .; CDR3: CASSPNRDRGRAFF; DNA: TGTGCCAGTAGTCCGAACCGGGACAGGGGGCGAGCTTTCTTT